The clone carrying this T cell receptor (beta chain) has ten or more counts. Germline CDR1 SGDLS, CDR2 YYNGEE. The CDR3 totals 16 residues. Trimming cost V 4 bases and J 0 bases, with 14 bases left between them. Each CDR3 protein gets one entry after TCRdb re-called the 5' RACE reads with MiXCR. The sample yields more than 35,000 distinct CDR3 sequences, roughly 2.5% seen once. The data were taken from a study of CD8 T cells in ankylosing spondylitis. This clonotype was obtained from a male donor with ankylosing spondylitis or in good health (not recorded which). Sequencing used blood, either unsorted or a sorted T cell fraction (not recorded which). The V call is TRBV9, the J call TRBJ2-1; D might be TRBD2 (6 bases). CDR3 loop: CASSPRLGRSYNEQFF. In nucleotides, the CDR3 is TGTGCCAGCAGCCCCCGACTAGGACGCTCCTACAATGAGCAGTTCTTC.